The 13 T cell receptor beta chains in this list originate from one sample, sequenced in a study of blood T cell repertoires in COVID-19. Method: immunoSEQ multiplex PCR; TCRdb's copy keeps in-frame clones and lacks some. The repertoire holds approximately 82,000 clones, with around 80% as singletons. What was sequenced was peripheral blood. These receptors were obtained from a woman aged 60-75 years with acute or convalescent COVID-19.

This rearrangement joins TRBV21-1 to TRBJ2-1; the table's D call TRBD2 went unverified against the DNA. TRBV21-1 has pseudogene status. This CDR3 has 14 amino acids. CDR3 sequence: CASIVLRGDNEQFF. In DNA form, the CDR3 reads TGTGCCAGCATCGTGCTTCGCGGAGACAATGAGCAGTTCTTC.

The J gene is TRBJ2-3, the V gene TRBV3-1 (or the pseudogene TRBV3-2), with unresolved D. Trimming stripped 1 base from V and 2 bases from J, with 7 bases between. Germline assignment: CDR1 LGHDT and CDR2 YNNKEL (reference sequence). The CDR3 extends over 14 amino acids. DNA of the CDR3: TGTGCCAGCAGCCAAGTAATAGCCACAGATACGCAGTATTTT. It encodes CASSQVIATDTQYF.

This rearrangement joins TRBV3-1 (or the pseudogene TRBV3-2) to TRBJ1-4; D unclear. CDR1 and CDR2 (germline): LGHDT, YNNKEL (reference sequence). The ends were cut back, 2 bases at V and 3 bases at J, with 16 bases in the middle. The CDR3 sequence is 17 residues long. The CDR3 loop is CASSQLPGRAANEKLFF. The DNA of the CDR3 is TGTGCCAGCAGCCAATTACCGGGTCGAGCGGCTAATGAAAAACTGTTTTTT.

The chain couples TRBV12-3 or TRBV12-4 to TRBJ2-5, with D unresolved. CDR3 length: 11 amino acids. The V end was cut by 4 bases, the J end by 5 bases, with 5 bases between. The CDR3 loop reads CASSSYETQYF. The CDR3 region has the DNA TGTGCCAGCAGTTCGTATGAGACCCAGTACTTC.

The chain is built from TRBV7-2 and TRBJ2-7; D is unclear. This CDR3 region has 12 residues. The germline V gene encodes CDR1 SGHTA and CDR2 FQGNSA. The V and J ends lost 5 bases and 1 base respectively, with 6 bases between them. CDR3: CASSRQSYEQYF. DNA for the CDR3: TGTGCCAGCAGCCGACAATCCTACGAGCAGTACTTC. Supplemented by reference TRBV7-2 and TRBJ2-7, the full variable domain reads GAGVSQSPSNKVTEKGKDVELRCDPISGHTALYWYRQSLGQGLEFLIYFQGNSAPDKSGLPSDRFSAERTGGSVSTLTIQRTQQEDSAVYLCASSRQSYEQYFGPGTRLTVT.

V gene TRBV24-1 combines with J gene TRBJ2-1; 8 positions agree with TRBD1. Losses at the gene ends were 3 bases for V and 7 bases for J; bases not matched to a gene: 4. Germline V CDR1 and CDR2: KGHDR, SFDVKD. This CDR3 spans 14 amino acids. The CDR3 loop is CATSDPRGRNEQFF. Written as DNA, the CDR3 is TGTGCCACCAGTGATCCCAGGGGGCGGAATGAGCAGTTCTTC.

The CDR3 DNA sequence: TGTGCCAGCAGCCAGGGTCTGAACACCGGGGAGCTGTTTTTT. Translated: CASSQGLNTGELFF. The rearrangement uses TRBV7-2 and TRBJ2-2, with D possibly being TRBD1 (5 bases). In germline, CDR1 is SGHTA, CDR2 FQGNSA. The CDR3 has 14 residues. V lost 5 bases and J lost 1, with 8 bases in between. Based on the CDR3 plus reference TRBV7-2 and TRBJ2-2, the full variable domain is GAGVSQSPSNKVTEKGKDVELRCDPISGHTALYWYRQSLGQGLEFLIYFQGNSAPDKSGLPSDRFSAERTGGSVSTLTIQRTQQEDSAVYLCASSQGLNTGELFFGEGSRLTVL.

The chain's CDR3 is CASSIPAGTDTQYF. The DNA of the CDR3 is TGTGCCAGTAGTATCCCAGCAGGGACAGATACGCAGTATTTT. V usage is TRBV19 and J usage is TRBJ2-3; D possibly corresponds to TRBD1 (5 bases). Trimming removed 3 bases from V and 3 bases from J, with 10 bases in between. From germline, CDR1 is LNHDA and CDR2 SQIVND (reference sequence). The CDR3 sequence is 14 residues long.

The rearrangement uses TRBV5-4 and TRBJ2-1; 10 bases are a match to TRBD2. The V gene's germline CDR1 is SGHNT and CDR2 YYREEE (reference sequence). Trimming at V came to 4 bases and at J to 2 bases, leaving 6 bases not matched to a gene. This CDR3 contains 16 residues. This CDR3 reads CASSQGLASTYNEQFF. DNA of the CDR3: TGTGCCAGCAGCCAGGGACTAGCGAGTACCTACAATGAGCAGTTCTTC.

This clone showed up just once. This chain connects TRBV7-2 to TRBJ1-5; no clear D. In germline, CDR1 is SGHTA, CDR2 FQGNSA. V lost 5 bases and J 8 bases, leaving 16 bases between the germline ends. This CDR3 has 14 residues. The CDR3 is CASSKGLPIKPQHF. The CDR3 coding sequence is TGTGCCAGCAGCAAAGGACTGCCTATAAAGCCCCAGCATTTT.

V usage is TRBV7-9 and J usage is TRBJ1-1; 9 bases agree with TRBD1. This CDR3 contains 15 residues. The trim removed 5 bases at V and 3 bases at J, leaving 7 bases unmatched. Germline lookup yields CDR1 SEHNR and CDR2 FQNEAQ (reference sequence). CDR3 residues: CASSADRGSDTEAFF. The CDR3 bases are TGTGCCAGCAGCGCAGACAGGGGGTCGGACACTGAAGCTTTCTTT.

This sequence joins TRBV19 and TRBJ2-6; a weak D match, TRBD1 (5 bases). Between the trimmed V and J ends, which lost 5 bases and 0 bases, there was a span of 8 bases. From germline, CDR1 is LNHDA and CDR2 SQIVND (reference sequence). This CDR3 is built from 15 residues. CDR3 sequence reads: CASSSQGSGANVLTF. CDR3 DNA: TGTGCCAGTAGTTCTCAGGGCTCTGGGGCCAACGTCCTGACTTTC.

This clone occurred once. This chain uses TRBV18 with TRBJ1-3; 8 bases map to TRBD1. Trimming cost V 4 bases and J 4 bases; bases outside gene matches: 3. The CDR3 totals 14 residues. The germline V gene has CDR1 KGHSH and CDR2 LQKENI. The DNA for the CDR3 is TGTGCCAGCTCACTGACAGGGGCAGGAAACACCATATATTTT. This gives the protein CASSLTGAGNTIYF.